This passage covers 28 T cell receptor beta chains from one sample sequenced in a study of T cells after yellow fever vaccination. TCRdb reprocessed the 5' RACE reads via MiXCR and lists one record per CDR3 protein. The data hold 350,000 or so distinct CDR3 sequences, with around 8.1% observed a single time. The sample here was PBMCs, taken roughly 46 days after the first yellow fever vaccination. These receptors were obtained from a man younger than 35 who received the YFV17D yellow fever vaccine.

This clonotype appeared a few times. The V and J genes are TRBV5-4 and TRBJ2-1, with 9 nucleotides matching TRBD1. The germline V gene encodes CDR1 SGHNT and CDR2 YYREEE (reference sequence). The CDR3 has 14 amino acids. The trim removed 5 bases at V and 7 bases at J, leaving 7 bases unmatched. The CDR3 reads CASRPGQGTNEQFF. CDR3 sequence (DNA): TGTGCCAGCAGACCGGGACAGGGTACAAATGAGCAGTTCTTC.

This clonotype was detected many times. This chain links TRBV5-1 with TRBJ1-2; 7 nucleotides match TRBD1. This CDR3 comprises 14 residues. Looked up from germline, CDR1 is SGHRS and CDR2 is YFSETQ. V was pared by 3 bases and J by 6 bases, with 8 bases of the junction left unmatched. DNA of the CDR3: TGCGCCAGCAGCTCGGCCCCAGGGGGAGATGGCTACACCTTC. This codes for CASSSAPGGDGYTF. The full variable domain, in which reference TRBV5-1 and TRBJ1-2 provide the parts outside the CDR3, is KAGVTQTPRYLIKTRGQQVTLSCSPISGHRSVSWYQQTPGQGLQFLFEYFSETQRNKGNFPGRFSGRQFSNSRSEMNVSTLELGDSALYLCASSSAPGGDGYTFGSGTRLTVV.

In its sample, this clonotype was seen many times. V is TRBV6-1 and J is TRBJ1-5, with 7 bases fitting TRBD1. Unmatched junction bases numbered 5, after V lost 6 bases and J lost 3 bases. CDR1 is MNHNS and CDR2 is SASEGT in the germline V gene. This CDR3 comprises 14 residues. The CDR3 nucleotides are TGTGCCAGCAGCCGCCAGGGGGACAATCAGCCCCAGCATTTT. It translates to CASSRQGDNQPQHF.

The chain has TRBV5-1 and TRBJ2-1; D uncertain. The CDR3 consists of 17 residues. With 3 bases removed from V and 7 bases from J, the gap between germline ends came to 23 bases. Germline-derived CDR1 and CDR2 are SGHRS and YFSETQ. The CDR3 reads CASSSRTIRALTNEQFF. CDR3 DNA sequence: TGCGCCAGCAGCTCGAGGACGATTCGGGCCCTCACTAATGAGCAGTTCTTC.

This clonotype was seen only a few times. This chain links TRBV20-1 with TRBJ1-2; TRBD1 matches 9 bases. The V and J ends lost 6 bases and 7 bases, in that order; junction bases with no gene match: 15. This CDR3 has 15 residues. Germline V gene sequence: CDR1 DFQATT, CDR2 SNEGSKA (reference sequence). The CDR3 is CSATMGQGGLPGYTF. For the CDR3, the DNA is TGCAGTGCCACCATGGGACAGGGAGGGCTCCCTGGCTACACCTTC.

The chain uses TRBV4-2 and TRBJ2-7; D may match TRBD1 or TRBD2 (5 bases each). The germline gives CDR1 LGHNA, CDR2 YNFKEQ. The CDR3 spans 15 residues. V was trimmed by 1 base and J by 5 bases, leaving 15 bases between them. CDR3 nucleotide sequence: TGTGCCAGCAGCCAAGGTCAAGGGACGGCAGACGAGCAGTACTTC. Translation gives CASSQGQGTADEQYF.

The rearrangement joins TRBV29-1 to TRBJ2-1; D gene uncertain. CDR3 length: 10 amino acids. Per the germline V gene, CDR1 is SQVTM and CDR2 is ANQGSEA. The V end lost 4 bases, the J end lost 6 bases, and 4 bases lay between the germline ends. The CDR3 reads CSVGGNEQFF. DNA for the CDR3: TGCAGCGTTGGGGGCAATGAGCAGTTCTTC.

This clonotype has a handful of counts. This sequence joins TRBV27 and TRBJ2-7; D assignment may be TRBD1 or TRBD2 (5 bases each). Germline CDR1 reads MNHEY; CDR2 reads SMNVEV (reference sequence). The length of the CDR3 is 13 residues. V lost 0 bases and J 7 bases, leaving 10 bases between the germline ends. The CDR3 reads CASSLSGEREQYF. CDR3 nucleotide sequence: TGTGCCAGCAGTTTATCGGGGGAACGAGAGCAGTACTTC.

This clonotype has just a few counts. The chain joins TRBV10-3 to TRBJ2-5, with unresolved D. Germline assignment: CDR1 ENHRY and CDR2 SYGVKD. Trimming removed 3 bases from V and 2 bases from J, with 10 bases in between. The CDR3 spans 14 residues. The CDR3 nucleotides read TGTGCCATCAGTGATGGGCAGGCGCAAGAGACCCAGTACTTC. This sequence encodes CAISDGQAQETQYF.

The sample holds many counts of this clonotype. V gene TRBV7-9 combines with J gene TRBJ2-2; possible D gene TRBD2, 5 bases. Trimming cost V 5 bases and J 1 base, with 14 bases left between them. The CDR3 extends over 16 amino acids. Germline V gene lookup returns CDR1 SEHNR and CDR2 FQNEAQ (reference sequence). CDR3 nucleotides: TGTGCCAGCAGCAAGATAGCGCTACTGAACACCGGGGAGCTGTTTTTT. It specifies CASSKIALLNTGELFF.

This chain joins TRBV7-2 and TRBJ2-3; D tentatively fits TRBD1 or TRBD2 (6 bases each). Trimming cost V 1 base and J 2 bases, with 13 bases left between them. The length of the CDR3 is 16 residues. Germline loops: CDR1 SGHTA, CDR2 FQGNSA. CDR3 in amino acids: CASSLEVGGLTDTQYF. CDR3 nucleotide sequence: TGTGCCAGCAGCTTAGAAGTGGGGGGCCTCACAGATACGCAGTATTTT.

The gene calls are TRBV28 and TRBJ1-1, with D perhaps matching TRBD1 (5 bases). The germline V gene has CDR1 MDHEN and CDR2 SYDVKM. The CDR3 has 15 amino acids. V was trimmed by 4 bases and J by 5 bases, leaving 17 bases between them. The CDR3 bases are TGTGCCAGCAGTTCCCTTGTCGGGGGGGGGACTGAAGCTTTCTTT. It translates to CASSSLVGGGTEAFF.

The genes are TRBV29-1 and TRBJ1-1; tentatively, D is TRBD1 (5 bases). The length of the CDR3 is 12 residues. CDR1 is SQVTM, CDR2 ANQGSEA, per germline. Trimming took 6 bases from V and 1 from J, leaving 9 bases between them. The CDR3 region has the DNA TGCAGCGTGAAGGGGTGGAACACTGAAGCTTTCTTT. It yields the protein CSVKGWNTEAFF.

This clonotype was detected a few times. This chain joins TRBV20-1 and TRBJ2-1; maybe TRBD2 (6 bases). V was shortened by 0 bases and J by 2 bases, with 11 bases between the two germline ends. This CDR3 is built from 15 residues. The germline CDR1 and CDR2 sequences are DFQATT and SNEGSKA (reference sequence). CDR3 protein: CSAREAGNTYNEQFF. The CDR3 DNA sequence: TGCAGTGCTAGAGAGGCGGGGAACACCTACAATGAGCAGTTCTTC.

In this sample, this clonotype turned up a few times. This chain uses TRBV6-5 with TRBJ2-1, with a tentative D call TRBD2 (7 bases). CDR3 size: 19 residues. V gave up 0 bases and J gave up 5 bases, with 23 bases separating them. Germline V gene data show CDR1 as MNHEY and CDR2 as SVGAGI. The CDR3 protein is CASSYSSRFEGGLDNEQFF. The CDR3, as DNA: TGTGCCAGCAGTTACTCGAGTCGCTTCGAGGGGGGGCTTGACAATGAGCAGTTCTTC.

This clonotype was detected only a few times. J is TRBJ2-2 and V is TRBV5-1; TRBD2 aligns across 7 bases. J lost 6 bases, V lost 4 bases, and 6 bases had no gene match. CDR1 is SGHRS, CDR2 YFSETQ, per germline. The CDR3 has 14 residues. The CDR3 coding sequence is TGCGCCAGCAGCACCGGACTAGTCGCCGGGGAGCTGTTTTTT. Translation gives CASSTGLVAGELFF.

This clonotype was seen repeatedly, ten times or more. The chain links TRBV4-3 to TRBJ2-1, with D tentatively TRBD1 or TRBD2 (5 bases each). The germline V and J ends were trimmed by 4 bases and 10 bases, with 14 bases remaining between them. Germline loops: CDR1 LGHNA, CDR2 YSLEER. The CDR3 sequence is 13 residues long. The chain's CDR3 is CASSPRQEGEQFF. The CDR3 DNA follows: TGCGCCAGCAGCCCTCGTCAAGAGGGGGAGCAGTTCTTC.

This clonotype appeared a few times. The chain is built from TRBV15 and TRBJ1-2, with D tentatively TRBD1 (6 bases). With 0 bases removed from V and 3 bases from J, the gap between germline ends came to 14 bases. The germline V gene encodes CDR1 LNHNV and CDR2 YYDKDF (reference sequence). The CDR3 length is 16 residues. The CDR3 DNA sequence: TGTGCCACCAGCAGAGAGAGTTTACAGGGAGACTATGGCTACACCTTC. Translating it yields CATSRESLQGDYGYTF.

The V call is TRBV6-1, the J call TRBJ1-2; the D gene is possibly TRBD1 (5 bases). The CDR3 loop spans 15 amino acids. Trimming took off 0 bases at V and 4 bases at J, with 12 bases between the two ends. Germline loops: CDR1 MNHNS, CDR2 SASEGT. The CDR3 DNA reads TGTGCCAGCAGTGAAGCTGGGGCGGCAGCCTATGGCTACACCTTC. As protein: CASSEAGAAAYGYTF.

This clonotype has just a few counts. The rearrangement joins TRBV5-1 to TRBJ1-2; the match to TRBD1 covers 10 bases. V trimming: 2 bases; J trimming: 0 bases; junction bases outside the gene matches: 10. This CDR3 region has 18 residues. The V gene's germline CDR1 is SGHRS and CDR2 YFSETQ. This CDR3 reads CASSFLTLGTGANYGYTF. CDR3 sequence (DNA): TGCGCCAGCAGCTTTTTGACTTTAGGGACAGGGGCTAACTATGGCTACACCTTC.

V gene TRBV5-8 combines with J gene TRBJ1-1; D not resolved. CDR3 length equals 14 residues. From germline, CDR1 is SGHTS and CDR2 YDEGEE. Trimming cost V 4 bases and J 2 bases, with 12 bases left between them. The CDR3 loop is CASSRPLGNTEAFF. The CDR3 bases are TGTGCCAGCAGCCGCCCCCTTGGCAACACTGAAGCTTTCTTT.

The V gene is TRBV7-6, the J gene TRBJ2-1, with a possible D match to TRBD2 (5 bases). Trimming removed 1 base from V and 5 bases from J, with 15 bases in between. The CDR3 loop spans 16 amino acids. From germline, CDR1 is SGHVS and CDR2 FNYEAQ. CDR3 DNA: TGTGCCAGCAGCTTAGTTGCATCGAGGGAACACAATGAGCAGTTCTTC. It specifies CASSLVASREHNEQFF.

V is TRBV23-1 and J is TRBJ2-7; D unclear. TRBV23-1 is an open reading frame whose function is uncertain. The CDR3 is 17 residues long. With 0 bases removed from V and 2 bases from J, the gap between germline ends came to 17 bases. This CDR3 reads CASSQSIYPTDTYEQYV. The CDR3 nucleotides read TGCGCCAGCAGTCAATCTATATATCCAACAGATACCTACGAGCAGTACGTC.

This clonotype has just a few counts. The chain combines TRBV9 with TRBJ2-1; weak D call: TRBD2 (5 bases). The germline CDR1 and CDR2 sequences are SGDLS and YYNGEE. This CDR3 has 16 amino acids. Trimming took off 3 bases at V and 0 bases at J, with 13 bases between the two ends. CDR3 nucleotide sequence: TGTGCCAGCAGCGCCCCGGCGGGCAGCTCCTACAATGAGCAGTTCTTC. It specifies CASSAPAGSSYNEQFF.

The chain links TRBV6-5 to TRBJ2-3; D gene ambiguous. The CDR3 consists of 19 residues. CDR1 and CDR2 (germline): MNHEY, SVGAGI. Trimming took off 2 bases at V and 3 bases at J, with 24 bases between the two ends. Here the CDR3 DNA reads TGTGCCAGCAGTTACACCCACAACCCCGCTTACGGATCAACAGATACGCAGTATTTT. It is translated as CASSYTHNPAYGSTDTQYF.

This clonotype has just a few counts. The chain recombines TRBV12-3 or TRBV12-4 with TRBJ1-5; D unresolved. The CDR3 runs 13 residues. V shed 9 bases and J shed 5 bases, with 14 bases lying between them. CDR3 bases: TGTGCCAGTCTCGAGGGATGGGATCAGCCCCAGCATTTT. Its protein product is CASLEGWDQPQHF.

This sequence joins TRBV20-1 and TRBJ1-1; D uncertain. There are 13 residues in the CDR3. The V and J ends lost 1 base and 2 bases respectively, with 8 bases between them. CDR1 and CDR2 (germline): DFQATT, SNEGSKA (reference sequence). The chain's CDR3 is CSARGYSNTEAFF. The DNA for the CDR3 is TGCAGTGCTAGAGGGTACAGCAACACTGAAGCTTTCTTT.

This clonotype was counted only a few times. This sequence joins TRBV6-1 and TRBJ2-3, with 9 bases aligning to TRBD1. This CDR3 has 13 amino acids. J was trimmed by 6 bases and V by 6 bases; bases with no gene match: 4. Germline V CDR1 and CDR2: MNHNS, SASEGT. DNA of the CDR3: TGTGCCAGCAGAGAAACAGGGGGCGATACGCAGTATTTT. This gives the protein CASRETGGDTQYF.